These 16 T cell receptor beta chains were sequenced from one sample in a study of shared clonotypes between healthy human individuals. Repertoires were generated with immunoSEQ multiplex PCR, while TCRdb's copy carries only in-frame clones and drops some. The table includes more than 400,000 clones, about 96% detected once. Source material: naive CD4+ T cells sorted from blood. Subset of the sample: CD45RA+ positively selected. The receptors shown here come from a woman in her twenties or thirties in good health.

This clone was counted once. In DNA form, the CDR3 reads TGTGCCAGCGTCAATAGGAGGAACACTGAAGCTTTCTTT. Encoded protein: CASVNRRNTEAFF. The chain carries TRBV6-5 and TRBJ1-1; D ambiguous. V lost 8 bases and J 1 base, leaving 11 bases between the germline ends. The CDR3 covers 13 residues. Germline-derived CDR1 and CDR2 are MNHEY and SVGAGI.

J is TRBJ2-3 and V is TRBV5-4; TRBD1 aligns across 12 bases. Germline values: CDR1 SGHNT, CDR2 YYREEE (reference sequence). The CDR3 contains 15 residues. V was pared by 2 bases and J by 4 bases, with 2 bases of the junction left unmatched. The CDR3 DNA sequence: TGTGCCAGCAGCTTCGGGACAGGGGGCCCAGATACGCAGTATTTT. As protein: CASSFGTGGPDTQYF.

CDR3 residues: CASSFSEPDYGYTF. CDR3 sequence (DNA): TGTGCCAGCAGTTTTTCAGAGCCCGACTATGGCTACACCTTC. The chain links TRBV28 to TRBJ1-2; D is uncertain. CDR3 length equals 14 residues. The V gene's germline CDR1 is MDHEN and CDR2 SYDVKM. V was cut by 3 bases and J by 3 bases, with 11 bases left in between.

The rearrangement uses TRBV21-1 and TRBJ2-2; the table assigns TRBD2, which was not confirmed against the DNA. TRBV21-1 represents a pseudogene. The CDR3 is made up of 16 amino acids. The CDR3 loop reads CASSKTTSGMIRELFF. CDR3 nucleotide sequence: TGTGCCAGCAGCAAAACGACTAGCGGGATGATCAGGGAGCTGTTTTTT.

This rearrangement joins TRBV6-6 to TRBJ1-1, with 7 bases aligning to TRBD1. Germline-derived CDR1 and CDR2 are MNHNY and SVGAGI (reference sequence). The CDR3 has 11 amino acids. With V trimmed by 6 bases and J by 8 bases, 3 bases remained unmatched. The CDR3 coding sequence is TGTGCCAGCAGCCGACAGGGAGAAGCTTTCTTT. Protein product: CASSRQGEAFF.

The chain combines TRBV27 with TRBJ2-7; TRBD1 agrees at 9 bases. The CDR3 contains 15 residues. The germline gives CDR1 MNHEY, CDR2 SMNVEV (reference sequence). Unmatched junction bases numbered 6, after V lost 2 bases and J lost 4 bases. The CDR3: CASSLPGTGIYEQYF. Here the CDR3 DNA reads TGTGCCAGCAGTTTACCCGGGACAGGGATTTACGAGCAGTACTTC.

The J gene is TRBJ2-3, the V gene TRBV19; 8 bases match TRBD1. The germline CDR1 and CDR2 sequences are LNHDA and SQIVND (reference sequence). This CDR3 is 15 amino acids long. Losses at the gene ends were 4 bases for V and 3 bases for J; bases not matched to a gene: 6. DNA of the CDR3: TGTGCCAGTAGTACGCCAGGGGGCGGGACAGATACGCAGTATTTT. It specifies CASSTPGGGTDTQYF.

The V and J genes are TRBV6-1 and TRBJ2-2; D may correspond to TRBD1 or TRBD2 (6 bases each). With 3 bases removed from V and 3 bases from J, the gap between germline ends came to 23 bases. Germline CDR1 is MNHNS and CDR2 is SASEGT. The CDR3 is 19 amino acids. CDR3 DNA: TGTGCCAGCAGTGAGGTCCTAGCGTCTTGGGGGCCATACACCGGGGAGCTGTTTTTT. Translating gives CASSEVLASWGPYTGELFF.

Remarks on this clone: In the same sample, other DNA sequences code for this CDR3. The gene calls are TRBV6-5 and TRBJ1-5, with 9 bases fitting TRBD1. Trimming took 5 bases from V and 4 from J; bases not matched to a gene: 3. CDR1 and CDR2 from the germline V gene are MNHEY and SVGAGI. The CDR3 has 14 residues. CDR3: CASSLGQGNQPQHF. In DNA form, the CDR3 reads TGTGCCAGCAGTCTCGGACAGGGGAATCAGCCCCAGCATTTT.

This clone was found once. The chain combines TRBV6-5 with TRBJ2-7, with D maybe TRBD2 (6 bases). V was pared by 0 bases and J by 5 bases, with 14 bases between. This CDR3 is built from 15 residues. Germline V lookup: CDR1 MNHEY, CDR2 SVGAGI. CDR3 amino acids: CASSYSGGGPHEQYF. CDR3 coding DNA: TGTGCCAGCAGTTACTCGGGAGGCGGCCCCCACGAGCAGTACTTC.

J is TRBJ2-5 and V is TRBV7-3; weak D call: TRBD1 (6 bases). V lost 6 bases to trimming and J lost 5 bases, with 16 bases between them. CDR1 is SGHTA and CDR2 is FQGTGA in the germline V gene. This CDR3 spans 14 amino acids. The CDR3 is CASSPNSQGETQYF. CDR3 bases: TGTGCCAGCAGTCCAAATTCGCAGGGGGAGACCCAGTACTTC.

This clone was detected once. The CDR3 region has the DNA TGTGCCAGCAGCCGACCTAGCGAGGGCAATGAGCAGTTCTTC. Translation: CASSRPSEGNEQFF. This chain connects TRBV11-2 to TRBJ2-1; D possibly corresponds to TRBD2 (6 bases). V lost 5 bases to trimming and J lost 6 bases, with 14 bases between them. Germline lookup yields CDR1 SGHAT and CDR2 FQNNGV. This CDR3 contains 14 residues.

The gene calls are TRBV10-3 and TRBJ2-5; 7 positions match TRBD2. The CDR3 is 16 residues long. Looked up from germline, CDR1 is ENHRY and CDR2 is SYGVKD. V trimming: 5 bases; J trimming: 5 bases; junction bases outside the gene matches: 14. DNA for the CDR3: TGTGCCATCAGTCGACCTTTCGGCGGGAGTGGTGAGACCCAGTACTTC. This encodes CAISRPFGGSGETQYF.

This clone was seen once. The V gene is TRBV15, the J gene TRBJ2-7; TRBD1 or TRBD2 may be the D gene (7 bases each). The germline gives CDR1 LNHNV, CDR2 YYDKDF (reference sequence). This CDR3 spans 14 amino acids. V shed 3 bases and J shed 2 bases, with 11 bases lying between them. CDR3 sequence (DNA): TGTGCCACCAGCAGGGGGGGGACAGCCTACGAGCAGTACTTC. Translated, it gives CATSRGGTAYEQYF.

The chain combines TRBV5-1 with TRBJ1-1; D remains ambiguous. Germline V gene lookup returns CDR1 SGHRS and CDR2 YFSETQ. This CDR3 contains 14 residues. Between the trimmed V and J ends, which lost 2 bases and 1 base, there was a span of 9 bases. CDR3 amino acids: CASSFTRRNTEAFF. The CDR3 nucleotides read TGCGCCAGCAGCTTTACGAGGAGGAACACTGAAGCTTTCTTT.

The rearrangement joins TRBV21-1 to TRBJ1-1; the table's D gene call, TRBD1, was not cross checked with the DNA. TRBV21-1 is shown as a pseudogene. The CDR3 runs 15 residues. CDR3 nucleotide sequence: TGTGCCAGCAGCAAAGAAGGGCAGGGAAGGACTGAAGCTTTCTTT. Protein: CASSKEGQGRTEAFF.